One T cell receptor (beta chain) is described in this entry. Its antigen is not known. The data stem from a study of cytomegalovirus exposure and HLA in healthy donors. Study details: An early data release held some 85 million unique TCRs from HLA-typed donors.

Findings and caveats of the study: Data from an earlier analysis indicated that most TCR beta V segments were productive either about 90% or about 30% of the time. Cytomegalovirus-associated status was assigned to 150 or so TCR beta chains. Generally TCR sequences proved uncommon, though certain public TCRs appeared in numerous donors.

Primers included in the PCR were 60 Vbeta and 13 Jbeta primers. Profiling relied on immunoSEQ multiplex PCR, and the TCRdb table lists in-frame clones only, not all of them. This table holds around 150,000 clones, roughly three quarters found once. The CDR3 has 14 residues. Germline CDR1 MNHEY, CDR2 SMNVEV (reference sequence). V dropped 6 bases and J dropped 2; count of bases not matched to a gene: 6. The clonotype originates from a young man in good health and CMV-seropositive. The material sequenced was PBMCs. The V call is TRBV27, the J call TRBJ1-2, with 7 bases lining up with TRBD1. CDR3 nucleotide sequence: TGTGCCAGCAGCGGGAGGGGGCGCAACTATGGCTACACCTTC. Its translation: CASSGRGRNYGYTF.